Below are 26 T cell receptor beta chains sequenced from a single sample in a study of beta chain features in type 1 diabetes. cDNA synthesis used the whole RNA isolate, giving expressed TCRB sequences. Sequencing used immunoSEQ multiplex PCR; TCRdb keeps in-frame clones, though not all of them. The sample lists tens of thousands of clones; around three fifths were seen once. The sample was Tregs from blood. The receptors here all came from a woman aged 18-29 years in good health.

V gene TRBV18 combines with J gene TRBJ2-5, with a tentative D call TRBD1 (6 bases). The DNA end is a closer match to TRBJ2-7, so the J assignment may be wrong. Germline CDR1 KGHSH, CDR2 LQKENI. This CDR3 comprises 13 residues. In DNA, the CDR3 is TGTGCCAGCTCCAGGACAGTCTCCTACGAGCAGTACTTC. It codes for CASSRTVSYEQYF.

V usage is TRBV4-1 and J usage is TRBJ2-5, with TRBD2 matching over 14 bases. CDR1 and CDR2 from the germline V gene are MGHRA and YSYEKL. V shed 1 base, J shed 5 bases, and the junction held 6 bases outside the gene matches. The CDR3 totals 17 residues. CDR3 in amino acids: CASSQVGLAGGEETQYF. The CDR3, as DNA: TGCGCCAGCAGCCAAGTAGGACTAGCGGGGGGAGAGGAGACCCAGTACTTC.

This chain links TRBV2 with TRBJ2-4, with TRBD1 matching over 9 bases. The CDR3 is made up of 16 amino acids. Germline V gives CDR1 SNHLY, CDR2 FYNNEI. J was trimmed by 7 bases and V by 4 bases; bases with no gene match: 11. The chain's CDR3 is CASSGGTGLSRNIQYF. CDR3 nucleotides: TGTGCCAGCAGTGGGGGGACAGGGCTTTCAAGGAACATTCAGTACTTC.

The chain carries TRBV29-1 and TRBJ2-5, with 9 positions matching TRBD2. V dropped 7 bases and J dropped 0; count of bases not matched to a gene: 3. The CDR3 is made up of 13 amino acids. Germline V gives CDR1 SQVTM, CDR2 ANQGSEA. The CDR3 loop is CSGGLANQETQYF. In DNA form, the CDR3 reads TGCAGCGGAGGACTAGCGAACCAAGAGACCCAGTACTTC. Full variable domain (outside the CDR3, taken from reference TRBV29-1 and TRBJ2-5): SAVISQKPSRDICQRGTSLTIQCQVDSQVTMMFWYRQQPGQSLTLIATANQGSEATYESGFVIDKFPISRPNLTFSTLTVSNMSPEDSSIYLCSGGLANQETQYFGPGTRLLVL.

This clone appeared a few times. The rearrangement uses TRBV5-6 and TRBJ2-1; D might be TRBD2 (5 bases). The V gene's germline CDR1 is SGHDT and CDR2 YYEEEE. V lost 4 bases, J lost 4 bases, and 15 bases lay in between. CDR3 length: 15 amino acids. The CDR3 nucleotides read TGTGCCAGCAGCGCGGATGGACTTCTATACAATGAGCAGTTCTTC. This gives the protein CASSADGLLYNEQFF. The variable domain in full, with the rest retrieved from reference TRBV5-6 and TRBJ2-1, is DAGVTQSPTHLIKTRGQQVTLRCSPKSGHDTVSWYQQALGQGPQFIFQYYEEEERQRGNFPDRFSGHQFPNYSSELNVNALLLGDSALYLCASSADGLLYNEQFFGPGTRLTVL.

This clone was detected a few times. The chain joins TRBV11-2 to TRBJ2-5, with D uncertain. V lost 1 base and J lost 4, with 4 bases in between. The CDR3 consists of 12 residues. Germline CDR1 is SGHAT and CDR2 is FQNNGV. CDR3 residues: CASSLARETQYF. CDR3 coding DNA: TGTGCCAGCAGCTTAGCGCGAGAGACCCAGTACTTC.

The rearrangement uses TRBV11-1 and TRBJ2-2; TRBD2 is a possible D gene (6 bases). The CDR3 has 16 amino acids. Germline CDR1 is SGHAT and CDR2 is FQDESV (reference sequence). Trimming cost V 0 bases and J 5 bases, with 13 bases left between them. The CDR3 protein is CASSLAEGRGTGELFF. The CDR3 nucleotides are TGTGCCAGCAGCTTAGCGGAGGGTAGGGGAACCGGGGAGCTGTTTTTT.

The chain combines TRBV2 with TRBJ2-7, with a tentative D call TRBD2 (5 bases). The CDR3 is 16 residues long. The germline V gene encodes CDR1 SNHLY and CDR2 FYNNEI. V lost 3 bases and J 4 bases, leaving 19 bases between the germline ends. The CDR3 region is CASSDREGFRGYEQYF. As DNA, the CDR3 is TGTGCCAGCAGTGATCGGGAAGGGTTCCGCGGGTACGAGCAGTACTTC.

The chain has TRBV6-9 and TRBJ1-1; D is uncertain. The CDR3 length is 14 residues. Trimming left V 6 bases short and J 10 bases short, with 21 bases between. CDR1 and CDR2 from the germline V gene are MNHGY and SVAAGI. CDR3 amino acids: CASSYILEGGRAFF. Here the CDR3 DNA reads TGTGCCAGCAGCTATATACTTGAGGGAGGGAGAGCTTTCTTT.

A few counts support this clone. The V gene is TRBV7-2, the J gene TRBJ2-7; 9 bases match TRBD1. The trim removed 1 base at V and 6 bases at J, leaving 7 bases unmatched. The CDR3 extends over 15 amino acids. In germline, CDR1 is SGHTA, CDR2 FQGNSA. CDR3 sequence: CASSLGQGGASEQYF. Here the CDR3 DNA reads TGTGCCAGCAGCTTAGGACAGGGGGGCGCATCCGAGCAGTACTTC.

This clone was detected only a few times. The rearrangement joins TRBV7-2 to TRBJ2-7; unclear D gene. The CDR3 sequence is 11 residues long. V dropped 4 bases and J dropped 3 bases, with 4 bases sitting between them. The germline V gene has CDR1 SGHTA and CDR2 FQGNSA. The DNA for the CDR3 is TGTGCCAGCAGCTCAAACTACGAGCAGTACTTC. This encodes CASSSNYEQYF.

The genes are TRBV6-6 and TRBJ1-1; TRBD1 matches at 8 bases. The V gene end was trimmed by 6 bases and the J gene end by 1 base; junction bases not matched to a gene: 4. Germline V lookup: CDR1 MNHNY, CDR2 SVGAGI (reference sequence). There are 14 residues in the CDR3. This CDR3 is CASRDRAKNTEAFF. The CDR3 nucleotides are TGTGCCAGCAGGGACAGGGCAAAGAACACTGAAGCTTTCTTT.

V usage is TRBV9 and J usage is TRBJ2-1, with 9 bases matching TRBD1. Germline trimming cut 4 bases from V and 9 bases from J; bases unmatched to any gene: 11. This CDR3 has 15 residues. CDR1 and CDR2 from the germline V gene are SGDLS and YYNGEE. In DNA form, the CDR3 reads TGTGCCAGCAGCCCCGGGACAGGGTTTTTGGGTGAGCAGTTCTTC. Protein sequence: CASSPGTGFLGEQFF.

The chain employs TRBV14 and TRBJ1-6, with a possible D match to TRBD1 (6 bases). The V and J ends lost 5 bases and 5 bases respectively, with 10 bases between them. This CDR3 region has 14 residues. The germline CDR1 and CDR2 sequences are SGHDN and FVKESK. Here the CDR3 reads CASSAQGNNSPLHF. CDR3 bases: TGTGCCAGCAGCGCACAGGGTAATAATTCACCCCTCCACTTT.

The chain is built from TRBV18 and TRBJ1-1; TRBD1 is a possible D gene (6 bases). Trimming took 5 bases from V and 1 from J, leaving 8 bases between them. This CDR3 contains 13 residues. Per germline, CDR1 KGHSH and CDR2 LQKENI. CDR3 amino acids: CASSGQKNTEAFF. The CDR3 nucleotides read TGTGCCAGCTCAGGACAGAAGAACACTGAAGCTTTCTTT.

This clone appeared a few times. The V call is TRBV30, the J call TRBJ2-1, with 10 bases identical to TRBD2. The CDR3 runs to 15 residues. The V gene end was trimmed by 0 bases and the J gene end by 12 bases; junction bases not matched to a gene: 11. In germline, CDR1 is GTSNPN, CDR2 SVGIG (reference sequence). CDR3 region: CAWSVSGSGGSWQFF. The CDR3 region has the DNA TGTGCCTGGAGTGTATCGGGTAGCGGGGGGTCCTGGCAGTTCTTC.

CDR3 coding DNA: TGCGCCAGCAGCTTTGGAGTGTTGAACACTGAAGCTTTCTTT. This gives the protein CASSFGVLNTEAFF. V gene TRBV5-1 combines with J gene TRBJ1-1; D is unclear. The V and J ends lost 2 bases and 0 bases respectively, with 8 bases between them. Per the germline V gene, CDR1 is SGHRS and CDR2 is YFSETQ. CDR3 length equals 14 residues.

Here the CDR3 reads CASSLVGASTDTQYF. CDR3 in DNA: TGCGCCAGCAGCTTGGTGGGGGCTAGCACAGATACGCAGTATTTT. The chain joins TRBV5-1 to TRBJ2-3, with D possibly being TRBD1 (6 bases). Germline-derived CDR1 and CDR2 are SGHRS and YFSETQ. This CDR3 is 15 amino acids long. The V and J ends lost 0 bases and 0 bases respectively, with 8 bases between them.

This clone was seen a few times. V and J are TRBV5-1 and TRBJ1-1, with 7 nucleotides matching TRBD1. V shed 0 bases, J shed 1 base, and the junction held 6 bases outside the gene matches. The CDR3 totals 16 residues. CDR1 is SGHRS and CDR2 is YFSETQ in the germline V gene. This chain's CDR3 is CASSLAAGTANTEAFF. CDR3 nucleotide sequence: TGCGCCAGCAGCTTGGCAGCCGGGACAGCGAACACTGAAGCTTTCTTT.

The chain carries TRBV30 and TRBJ1-1, with TRBD1 matching over 8 bases. The germline V gene encodes CDR1 GTSNPN and CDR2 SVGIG (reference sequence). This CDR3 has 13 residues. V dropped 5 bases and J dropped 3; count of bases not matched to a gene: 5. The CDR3, as DNA: TGTGCCTGGGCCGGGACAGGATACACTGAAGCTTTCTTT. It translates to CAWAGTGYTEAFF.

The V gene is TRBV2, the J gene TRBJ1-1; no clear D gene. The V end lost 5 bases, the J end lost 1 base, and 11 bases lay between the germline ends. This CDR3 has 14 residues. Germline V lookup: CDR1 SNHLY, CDR2 FYNNEI. CDR3 sequence: CASSPVGWNTEAFF. CDR3 sequence (DNA): TGTGCCAGCAGTCCCGTCGGGTGGAACACTGAAGCTTTCTTT.

V and J are TRBV12-5 and TRBJ2-7, with a tentative D call TRBD1 (5 bases). The CDR3 is made up of 12 amino acids. The V gene lost 5 bases and the J gene lost 1 base, with 6 bases spanning the gap. Germline CDR1 is LGHNT and CDR2 is FRNRAP. The CDR3 bases are TGTGCTAGTGGTACAGGATCCTACGAGCAGTACTTC. Translation: CASGTGSYEQYF.

For the CDR3, the DNA is TGCAGCGTTGAACTGCTAGCGGGGGGGTGGACCCAGTACTTC. Amino acids: CSVELLAGGWTQYF. The chain combines TRBV29-1 with TRBJ2-5; TRBD2 aligns across 12 bases. CDR1 is SQVTM and CDR2 is ANQGSEA in the germline V gene. There are 14 residues in the CDR3. V gave up 2 bases and J gave up 7 bases; unmatched junction bases: 5.

The sample holds a few counts of this clone. The chain couples TRBV6-5 to TRBJ2-7; possibly TRBD2 for D (6 bases). The CDR3 consists of 15 residues. Germline CDR1 reads MNHEY; CDR2 reads SVGAGI. V was trimmed by 0 bases and J by 1 base, leaving 10 bases between them. The CDR3 DNA reads TGTGCCAGCAGTTACTCGGGGGGACCATCCTACGAGCAGTACTTC. Protein product: CASSYSGGPSYEQYF.

The CDR3 sequence is CASSLAVGELFF. The DNA of the CDR3 is TGTGCCAGCAGCTTGGCGGTTGGGGAGCTGTTTTTT. The chain couples TRBV5-4 to TRBJ2-2; the D is unclear. Trimming shortened V by 0 bases and J by 8 bases, and 5 bases separated the two germline ends. Germline V lookup: CDR1 SGHNT, CDR2 YYREEE (reference sequence). The CDR3 length is 12 residues.

The chain couples TRBV7-2 to TRBJ1-2; the match to TRBD1 covers 7 bases. The trim removed 5 bases at V and 7 bases at J, leaving 4 bases unmatched. This CDR3 has 12 amino acids. The germline gives CDR1 SGHTA, CDR2 FQGNSA. CDR3 nucleotides: TGTGCCAGCAGCATCTACAGGGGTGGCTACACCTTC. Protein product: CASSIYRGGYTF.